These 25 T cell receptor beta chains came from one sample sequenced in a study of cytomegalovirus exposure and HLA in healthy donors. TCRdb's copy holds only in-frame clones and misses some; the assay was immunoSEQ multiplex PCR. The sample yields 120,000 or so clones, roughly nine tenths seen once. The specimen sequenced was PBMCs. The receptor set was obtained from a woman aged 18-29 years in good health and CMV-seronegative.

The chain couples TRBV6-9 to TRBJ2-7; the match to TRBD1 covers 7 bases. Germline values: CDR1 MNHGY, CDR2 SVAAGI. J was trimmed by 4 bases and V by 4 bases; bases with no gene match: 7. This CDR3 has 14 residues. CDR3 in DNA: TGTGCCAGCAGTTTAGTTTGGGACAGATACGAGCAGTACTTC. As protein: CASSLVWDRYEQYF.

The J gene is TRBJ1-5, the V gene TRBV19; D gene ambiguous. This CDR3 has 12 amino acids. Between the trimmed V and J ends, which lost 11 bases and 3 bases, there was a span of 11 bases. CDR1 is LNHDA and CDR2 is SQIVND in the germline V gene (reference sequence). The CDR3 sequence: CACSEINQPQHF. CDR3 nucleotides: TGTGCCTGTTCCGAGATCAATCAGCCCCAGCATTTT.

DNA of the CDR3: TGCGCCAGCAGCCTTGGGACTAGCGGGATTGCCCCATTCGCCGAGCAGTACTTC. Translating gives CASSLGTSGIAPFAEQYF. V usage is TRBV5-1 and J usage is TRBJ2-7; 13 positions match TRBD2. With V trimmed by 4 bases and J by 6 bases, 16 bases remained unmatched. CDR1 and CDR2 (germline): SGHRS, YFSETQ. The CDR3 contains 18 residues.

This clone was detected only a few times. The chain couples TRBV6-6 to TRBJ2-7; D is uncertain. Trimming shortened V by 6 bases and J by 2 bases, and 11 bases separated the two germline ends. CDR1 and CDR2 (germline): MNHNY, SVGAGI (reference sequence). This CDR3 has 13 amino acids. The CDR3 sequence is CASRRALTYEQYF. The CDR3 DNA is TGTGCCAGCAGGCGCGCACTTACCTACGAGCAGTACTTC.

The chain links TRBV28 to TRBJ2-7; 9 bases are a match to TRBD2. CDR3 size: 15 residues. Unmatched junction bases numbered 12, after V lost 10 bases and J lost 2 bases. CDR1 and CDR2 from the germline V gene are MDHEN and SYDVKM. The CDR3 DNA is TGTGCCACCCTCGATCCGGGACTAGCTACCTACGAGCAGTACTTC. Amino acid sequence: CATLDPGLATYEQYF.

The CDR3 loop reads CAWSVMSWRETYEQYF. CDR3 sequence (DNA): TGTGCCTGGAGTGTAATGTCGTGGCGGGAAACCTACGAGCAGTACTTC. The rearrangement uses TRBV30 and TRBJ2-7; D is possibly TRBD2 (6 bases). This CDR3 is built from 16 residues. Trimming left V 0 bases short and J 2 bases short, with 17 bases between. Germline assignment: CDR1 GTSNPN and CDR2 SVGIG (reference sequence). The full variable domain, in which reference TRBV30 and TRBJ2-7 provide the parts outside the CDR3, is SQTIHQWPATLVQPVGSPLSLECTVEGTSNPNLYWYRQAAGRGLQLLFYSVGIGQISSEVPQNLSASRPQDRQFILSSKKLLLSDSGFYLCAWSVMSWRETYEQYFGPGTRLTVT.

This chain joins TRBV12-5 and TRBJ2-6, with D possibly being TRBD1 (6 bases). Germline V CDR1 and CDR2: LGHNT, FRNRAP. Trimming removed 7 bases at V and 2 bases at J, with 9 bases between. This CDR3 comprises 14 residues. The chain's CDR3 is CASAGGAGANVLTF. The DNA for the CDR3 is TGTGCTAGTGCTGGGGGCGCTGGGGCCAACGTCCTGACTTTC.

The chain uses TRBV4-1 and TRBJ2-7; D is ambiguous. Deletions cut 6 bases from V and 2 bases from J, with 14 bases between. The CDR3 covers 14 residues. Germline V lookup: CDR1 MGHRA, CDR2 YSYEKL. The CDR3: CASSPATETYEQYF. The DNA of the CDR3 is TGCGCCAGCAGTCCAGCGACGGAGACCTACGAGCAGTACTTC.

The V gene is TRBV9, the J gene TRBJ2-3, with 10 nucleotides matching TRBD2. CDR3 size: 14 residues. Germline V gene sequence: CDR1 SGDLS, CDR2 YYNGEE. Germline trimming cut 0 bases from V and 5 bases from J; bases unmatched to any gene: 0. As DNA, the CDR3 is TGTGCCAGCAGCGTAGCTAGCGGGAGAGATACGCAGTATTTT. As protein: CASSVASGRDTQYF.

The CDR3 is CASSVGESNEQFF. DNA of the CDR3: TGTGCCAGCAGCGTAGGAGAATCCAATGAGCAGTTCTTC. The chain combines TRBV9 with TRBJ2-1; no firm D call. CDR1 and CDR2 (germline): SGDLS, YYNGEE. Trimming removed 0 bases at V and 6 bases at J, with 7 bases between. The CDR3 has 13 amino acids.

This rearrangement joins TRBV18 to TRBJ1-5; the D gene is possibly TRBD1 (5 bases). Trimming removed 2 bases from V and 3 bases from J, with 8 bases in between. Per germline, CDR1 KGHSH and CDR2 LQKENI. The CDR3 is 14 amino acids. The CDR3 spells CASSPGRDNQPQHF. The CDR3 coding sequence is TGTGCCAGCTCACCAGGCAGGGACAATCAGCCCCAGCATTTT.

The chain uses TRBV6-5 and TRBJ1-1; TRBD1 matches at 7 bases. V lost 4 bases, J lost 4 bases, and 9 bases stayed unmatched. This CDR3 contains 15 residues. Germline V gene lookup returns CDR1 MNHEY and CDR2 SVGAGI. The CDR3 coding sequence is TGTGCCAGCAGTTTATTACAGGGGCAGGGCACTGAAGCTTTCTTT. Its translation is CASSLLQGQGTEAFF.

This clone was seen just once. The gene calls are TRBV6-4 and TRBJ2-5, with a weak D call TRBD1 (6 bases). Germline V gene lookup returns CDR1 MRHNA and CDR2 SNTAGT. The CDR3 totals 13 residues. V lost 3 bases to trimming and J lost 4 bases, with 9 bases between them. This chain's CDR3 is CASSEGARETQYF. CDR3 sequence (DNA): TGTGCCAGCAGTGAGGGGGCCCGAGAGACCCAGTACTTC.

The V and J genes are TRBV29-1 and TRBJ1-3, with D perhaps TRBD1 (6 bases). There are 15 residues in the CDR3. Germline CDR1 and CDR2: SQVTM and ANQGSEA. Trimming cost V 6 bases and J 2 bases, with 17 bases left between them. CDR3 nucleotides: TGCAGCGTGGTCGTACAGGGTAGTACTGGAAACACCATATATTTT. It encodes CSVVVQGSTGNTIYF.

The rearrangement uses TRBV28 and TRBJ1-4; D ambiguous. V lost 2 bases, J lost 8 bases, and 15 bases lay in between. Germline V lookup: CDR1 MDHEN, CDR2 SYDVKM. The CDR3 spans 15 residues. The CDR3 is CASSLVRSVEEKLFF. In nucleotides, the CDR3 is TGTGCCAGCAGTTTAGTGAGAAGTGTAGAGGAAAAACTGTTTTTT.

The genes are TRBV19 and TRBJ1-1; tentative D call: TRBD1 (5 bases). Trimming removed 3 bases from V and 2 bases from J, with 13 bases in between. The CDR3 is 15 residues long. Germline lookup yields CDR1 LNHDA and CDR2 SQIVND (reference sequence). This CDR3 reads CASSILWQGNTEAFF. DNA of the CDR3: TGTGCCAGTAGTATTCTTTGGCAGGGAAACACTGAAGCTTTCTTT.

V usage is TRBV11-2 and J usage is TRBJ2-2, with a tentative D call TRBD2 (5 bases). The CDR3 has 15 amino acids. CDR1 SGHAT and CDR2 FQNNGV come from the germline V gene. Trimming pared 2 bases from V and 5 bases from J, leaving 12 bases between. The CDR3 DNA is TGTGCCAGCAGCTTATATGGCAGCGGTACCGGGGAGCTGTTTTTT. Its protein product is CASSLYGSGTGELFF. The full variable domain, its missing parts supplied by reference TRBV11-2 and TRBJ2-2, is EAGVAQSPRYKIIEKRQSVAFWCNPISGHATLYWYQQILGQGPKLLIQFQNNGVVDDSQLPKDRFSAERLKGVDSTLKIQPAKLEDSAVYLCASSLYGSGTGELFFGEGSRLTVL.

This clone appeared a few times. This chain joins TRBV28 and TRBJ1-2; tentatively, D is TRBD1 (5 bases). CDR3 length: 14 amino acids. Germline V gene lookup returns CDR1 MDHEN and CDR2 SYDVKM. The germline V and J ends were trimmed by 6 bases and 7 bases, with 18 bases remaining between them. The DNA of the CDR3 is TGTGCCAGCAGCCCCCCTGACAGTCTCGGTGGCTACACCTTC. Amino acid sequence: CASSPPDSLGGYTF.

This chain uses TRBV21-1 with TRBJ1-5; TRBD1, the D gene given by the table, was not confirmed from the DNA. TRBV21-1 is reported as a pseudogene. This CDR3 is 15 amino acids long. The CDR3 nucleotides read TGTGCCAGCAGCAAAGCTATGGCACCGAATCAGCCCCAGCATTTT. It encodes CASSKAMAPNQPQHF.

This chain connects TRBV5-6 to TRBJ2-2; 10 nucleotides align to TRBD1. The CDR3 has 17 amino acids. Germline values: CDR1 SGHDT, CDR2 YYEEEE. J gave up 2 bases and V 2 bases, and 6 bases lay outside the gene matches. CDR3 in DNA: TGTGCCAGCAGCTTAAGGGACAGGGGAAGAAACACCGGGGAGCTGTTTTTT. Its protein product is CASSLRDRGRNTGELFF.

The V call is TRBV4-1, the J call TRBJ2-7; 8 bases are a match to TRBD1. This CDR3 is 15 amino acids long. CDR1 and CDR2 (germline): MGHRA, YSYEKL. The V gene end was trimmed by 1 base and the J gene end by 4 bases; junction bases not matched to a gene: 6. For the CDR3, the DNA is TGCGCCAGCAGCCAAGTCGGACAGGGCCCTTACGAGCAGTACTTC. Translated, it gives CASSQVGQGPYEQYF.

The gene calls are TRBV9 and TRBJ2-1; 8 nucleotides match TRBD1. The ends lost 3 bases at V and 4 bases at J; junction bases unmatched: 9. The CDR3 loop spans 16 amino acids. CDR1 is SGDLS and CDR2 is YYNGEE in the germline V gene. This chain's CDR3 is CASSGTGRSLYNEQFF. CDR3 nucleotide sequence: TGTGCCAGCAGCGGGACAGGGAGGAGTTTGTACAATGAGCAGTTCTTC. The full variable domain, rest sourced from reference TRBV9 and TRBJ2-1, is DSGVTQTPKHLITATGQRVTLRCSPRSGDLSVYWYQQSLDQGLQFLIQYYNGEERAKGNILERFSAQQFPDLHSELNLSSLELGDSALYFCASSGTGRSLYNEQFFGPGTRLTVL.

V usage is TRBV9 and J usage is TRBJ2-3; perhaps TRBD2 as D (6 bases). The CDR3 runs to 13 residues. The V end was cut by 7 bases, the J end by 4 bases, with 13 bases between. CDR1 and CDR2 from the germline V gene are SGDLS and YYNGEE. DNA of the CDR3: TGTGCCAGCTCGGAGGGTATGGCAGATACGCAGTATTTT. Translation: CASSEGMADTQYF.

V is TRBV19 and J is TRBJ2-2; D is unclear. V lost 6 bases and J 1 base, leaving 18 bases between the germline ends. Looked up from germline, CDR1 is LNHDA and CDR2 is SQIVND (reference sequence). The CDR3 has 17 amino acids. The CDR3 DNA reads TGTGCCAGTAGACCTGCCTGGGCCACCCTGAACACCGGGGAGCTGTTTTTT. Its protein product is CASRPAWATLNTGELFF.

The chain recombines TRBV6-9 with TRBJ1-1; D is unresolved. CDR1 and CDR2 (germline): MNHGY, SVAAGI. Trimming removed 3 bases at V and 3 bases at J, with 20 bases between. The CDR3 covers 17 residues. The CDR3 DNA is TGTGCCAGCAGTTACACCCGGGAGGCAGCAAGTGACACTGAAGCTTTCTTT. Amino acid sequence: CASSYTREAASDTEAFF.